This T cell receptor beta chain was documented in a study of blood T cell repertoires in COVID-19. Repertoires were generated with immunoSEQ multiplex PCR, while TCRdb's copy carries only in-frame clones and drops some. Of about 300,000 clones listed, about 90% are singletons. Germline-derived CDR1 and CDR2 are SGDLS and YYNGEE. V trimming: 3 bases; J trimming: 2 bases; junction bases outside the gene matches: 10. The CDR3 length is 16 residues. V gene TRBV9 combines with J gene TRBJ1-2; 7 nucleotides agree with TRBD1. The specimen was PBMCs or T cells enriched from blood (not recorded which). The sequence derives from a woman aged 45 to 65 who had been exposed to COVID-19. In nucleotides, the CDR3 is TGTGCCAGCAGCGCGAGGGGGCCGGAAATAAACTATGGCTACACCTTC. It codes for CASSARGPEINYGYTF.